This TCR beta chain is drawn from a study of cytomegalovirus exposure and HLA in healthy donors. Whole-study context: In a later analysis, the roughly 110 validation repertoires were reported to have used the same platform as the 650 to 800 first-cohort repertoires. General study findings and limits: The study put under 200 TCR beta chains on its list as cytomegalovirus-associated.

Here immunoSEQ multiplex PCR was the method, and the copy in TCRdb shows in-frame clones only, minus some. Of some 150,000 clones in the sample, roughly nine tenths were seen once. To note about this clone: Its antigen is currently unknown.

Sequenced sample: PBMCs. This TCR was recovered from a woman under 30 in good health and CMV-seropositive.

The CDR3 is CASSLPRGNAYNEQFF. Written as DNA, the CDR3 is TGCGCCAGCAGCCTCCCGCGGGGAAATGCCTACAATGAGCAGTTCTTC. The V call is TRBV5-1, the J call TRBJ2-1, with D maybe TRBD2 (6 bases). Trimming left V 4 bases short and J 2 bases short, with 16 bases between. Germline-derived CDR1 and CDR2 are SGHRS and YFSETQ. CDR3 size: 16 residues.